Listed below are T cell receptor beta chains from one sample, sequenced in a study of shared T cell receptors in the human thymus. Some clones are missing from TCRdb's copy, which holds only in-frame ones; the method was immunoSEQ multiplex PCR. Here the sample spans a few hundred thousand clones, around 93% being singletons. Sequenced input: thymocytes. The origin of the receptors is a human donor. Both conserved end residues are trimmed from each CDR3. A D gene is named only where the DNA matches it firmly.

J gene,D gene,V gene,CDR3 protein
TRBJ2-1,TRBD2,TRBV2,ASSRSRRTSGNSYNEQF
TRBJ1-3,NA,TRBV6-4,ASSDGDERDPQPFSGNTIY
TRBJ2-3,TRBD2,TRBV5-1,ASSLTTSGSHDTQY
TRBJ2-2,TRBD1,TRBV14,ASSQDRDRLNTGELF
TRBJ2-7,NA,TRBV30,AWGNKYEQY
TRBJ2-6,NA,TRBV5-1,ASAFSGSGANVLT
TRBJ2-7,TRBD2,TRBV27,ASSPGGPEQY
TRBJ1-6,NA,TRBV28,ASSLDRSSYNSPLH
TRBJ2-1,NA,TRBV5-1,ASSRSRHNEQF
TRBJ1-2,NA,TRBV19,ASTPGAGYT
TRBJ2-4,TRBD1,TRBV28,ASSSTTSGTGGKAKNIQY
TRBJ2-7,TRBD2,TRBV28,ASSGLAPSYEQY
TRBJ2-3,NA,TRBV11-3,ASSPSQGTDTQY
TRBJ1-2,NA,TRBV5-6,ASSLGPIYGYT
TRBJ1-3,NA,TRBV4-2,ASSQPRTSSGNTIY
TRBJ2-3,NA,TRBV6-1,ASTTVPAARDTQY
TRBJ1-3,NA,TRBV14,ASSPPAGPEPGNTIY
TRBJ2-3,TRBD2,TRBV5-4,ASRYTSGRARGTDTQY
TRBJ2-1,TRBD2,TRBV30,AWSAGGGPYNEQF
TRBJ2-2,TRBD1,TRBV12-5,ASGLVPGGPNTGELF
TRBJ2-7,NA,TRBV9,ASSVAPGAYEQY
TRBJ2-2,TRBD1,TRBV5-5,ASSFSRGRDTGELF
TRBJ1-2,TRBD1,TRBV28,ASSLRTGEYGYT
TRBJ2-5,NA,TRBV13,ASSLEVREETQY